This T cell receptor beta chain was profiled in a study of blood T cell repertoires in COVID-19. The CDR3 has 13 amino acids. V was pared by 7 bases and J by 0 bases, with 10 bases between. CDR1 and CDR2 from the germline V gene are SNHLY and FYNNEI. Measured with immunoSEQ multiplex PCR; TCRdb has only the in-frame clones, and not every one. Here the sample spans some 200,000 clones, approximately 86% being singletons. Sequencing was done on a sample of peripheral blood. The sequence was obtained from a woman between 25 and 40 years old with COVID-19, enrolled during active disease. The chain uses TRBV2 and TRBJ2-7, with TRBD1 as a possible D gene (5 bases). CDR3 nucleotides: TGTGCCAGCACCCCGGACAACTCCTACGAGCAGTACTTC. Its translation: CASTPDNSYEQYF. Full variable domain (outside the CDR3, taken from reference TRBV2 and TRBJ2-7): EPEVTQTPSHQVTQMGQEVILRCVPISNHLYFYWYRQILGQKVEFLVSFYNNEISEKSEIFDDQFSVERPDGSNFTLKIRSTKLEDSAMYFCASTPDNSYEQYFGPGTRLTVT.